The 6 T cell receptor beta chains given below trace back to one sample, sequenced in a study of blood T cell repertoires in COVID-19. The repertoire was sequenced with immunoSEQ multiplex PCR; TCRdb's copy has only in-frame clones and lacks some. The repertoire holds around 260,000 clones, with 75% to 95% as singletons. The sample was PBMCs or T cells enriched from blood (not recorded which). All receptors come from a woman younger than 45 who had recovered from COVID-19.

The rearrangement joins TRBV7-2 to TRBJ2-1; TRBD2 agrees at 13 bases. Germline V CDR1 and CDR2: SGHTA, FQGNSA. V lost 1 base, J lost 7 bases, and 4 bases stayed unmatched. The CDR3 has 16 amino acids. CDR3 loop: CASSLGLAGGLNEQFF. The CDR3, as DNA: TGTGCCAGCAGCTTAGGACTAGCGGGAGGATTGAATGAGCAGTTCTTC.

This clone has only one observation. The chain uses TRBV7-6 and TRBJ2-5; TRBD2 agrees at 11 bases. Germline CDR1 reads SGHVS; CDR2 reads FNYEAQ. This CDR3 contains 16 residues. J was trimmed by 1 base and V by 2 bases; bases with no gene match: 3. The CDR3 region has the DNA TGTGCCAGCAGCTTAACGACTAGCGGGATCCAAGAGACCCAGTACTTC. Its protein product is CASSLTTSGIQETQYF. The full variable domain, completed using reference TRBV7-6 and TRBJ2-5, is GAGVSQSPRYKVTKRGQDVALRCDPISGHVSLYWYRQALGQGPEFLTYFNYEAQQDKSGLPNDRFSAERPEGSISTLTIQRTEQRDSAMYRCASSLTTSGIQETQYFGPGTRLLVL.

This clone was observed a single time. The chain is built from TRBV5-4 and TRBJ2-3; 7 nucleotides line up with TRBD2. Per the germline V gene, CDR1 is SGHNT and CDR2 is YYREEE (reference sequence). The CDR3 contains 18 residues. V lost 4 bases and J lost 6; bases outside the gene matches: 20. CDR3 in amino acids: CASSDGLMIAGVWDTQYF. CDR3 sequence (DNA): TGTGCCAGCAGCGACGGGTTGATGATTGCGGGAGTGTGGGATACGCAGTATTTT.

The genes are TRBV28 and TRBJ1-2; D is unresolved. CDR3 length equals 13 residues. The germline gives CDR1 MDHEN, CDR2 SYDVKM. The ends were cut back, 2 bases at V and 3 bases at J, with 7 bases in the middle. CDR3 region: CASSLKQHYGYTF. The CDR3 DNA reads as TGTGCCAGCAGTTTAAAACAGCACTATGGCTACACCTTC.

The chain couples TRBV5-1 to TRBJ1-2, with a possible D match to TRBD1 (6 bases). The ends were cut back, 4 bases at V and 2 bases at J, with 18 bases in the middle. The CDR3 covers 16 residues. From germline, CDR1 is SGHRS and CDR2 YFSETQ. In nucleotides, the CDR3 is TGCGCCAGCAGCAAGGCCGATCGGACAGAAAACTATGGCTACACCTTC. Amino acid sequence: CASSKADRTENYGYTF.

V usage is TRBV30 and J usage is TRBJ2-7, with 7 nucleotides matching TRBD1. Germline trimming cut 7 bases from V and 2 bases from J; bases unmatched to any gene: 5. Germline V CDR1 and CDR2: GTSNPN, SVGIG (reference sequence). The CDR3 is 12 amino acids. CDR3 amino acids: CALQTGTYEQYF. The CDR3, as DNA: TGTGCCTTACAGACAGGGACCTACGAGCAGTACTTC.